This record concerns one T cell receptor (beta chain) sequence. Clones were sequenced by immunoSEQ multiplex PCR, and TCRdb holds only the in-frame ones, with some missing. The sample yields about 250,000 clones, about 89% seen once. This specimen comes from a study of blood T cell repertoires in COVID-19. V lost 0 bases to trimming and J lost 0 bases; unmatched junction nucleotides: 2. The CDR3 is 15 residues long. The germline gives CDR1 SQVTM, CDR2 ANQGSEA. The clonotype was recovered from a woman aged 60-75 years who had recovered from COVID-19. Sequencing was performed on peripheral blood. V and J are TRBV29-1 and TRBJ1-5; 7 bases line up with TRBD1. The CDR3 here is CSVEDTGDSNQPQHF. The CDR3 DNA follows: TGCAGCGTTGAAGATACAGGGGATAGCAATCAGCCCCAGCATTTT.